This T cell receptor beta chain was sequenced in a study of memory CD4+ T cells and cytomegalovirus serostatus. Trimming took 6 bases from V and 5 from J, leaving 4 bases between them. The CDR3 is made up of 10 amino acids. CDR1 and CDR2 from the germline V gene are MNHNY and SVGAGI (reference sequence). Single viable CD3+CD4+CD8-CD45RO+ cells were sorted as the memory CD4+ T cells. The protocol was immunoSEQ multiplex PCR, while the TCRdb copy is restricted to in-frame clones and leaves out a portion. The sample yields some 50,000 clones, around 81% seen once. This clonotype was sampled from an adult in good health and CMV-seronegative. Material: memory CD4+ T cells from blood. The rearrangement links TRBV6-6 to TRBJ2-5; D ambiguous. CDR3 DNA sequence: TGTGCCAGCAGCCAGGAGACCCAGTACTTC. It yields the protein CASSQETQYF.